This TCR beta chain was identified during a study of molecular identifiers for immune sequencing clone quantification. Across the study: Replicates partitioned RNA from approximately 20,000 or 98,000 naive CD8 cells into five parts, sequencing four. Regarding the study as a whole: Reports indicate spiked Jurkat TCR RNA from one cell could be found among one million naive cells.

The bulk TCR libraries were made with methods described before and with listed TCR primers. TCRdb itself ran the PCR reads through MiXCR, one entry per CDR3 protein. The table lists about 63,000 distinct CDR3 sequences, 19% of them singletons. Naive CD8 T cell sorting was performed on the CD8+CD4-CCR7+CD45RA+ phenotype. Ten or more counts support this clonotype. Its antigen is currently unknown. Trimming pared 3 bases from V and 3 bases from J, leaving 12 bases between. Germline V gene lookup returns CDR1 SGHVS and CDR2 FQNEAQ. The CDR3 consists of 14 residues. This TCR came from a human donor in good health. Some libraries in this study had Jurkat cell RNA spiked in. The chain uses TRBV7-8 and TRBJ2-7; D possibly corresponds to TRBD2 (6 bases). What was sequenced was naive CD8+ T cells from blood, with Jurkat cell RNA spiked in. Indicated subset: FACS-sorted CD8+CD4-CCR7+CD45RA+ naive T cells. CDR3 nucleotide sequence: TGTGCCAGCAGCTTTGGGGGGAGTGGCTACGAGCAGTACTTC. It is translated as CASSFGGSGYEQYF.